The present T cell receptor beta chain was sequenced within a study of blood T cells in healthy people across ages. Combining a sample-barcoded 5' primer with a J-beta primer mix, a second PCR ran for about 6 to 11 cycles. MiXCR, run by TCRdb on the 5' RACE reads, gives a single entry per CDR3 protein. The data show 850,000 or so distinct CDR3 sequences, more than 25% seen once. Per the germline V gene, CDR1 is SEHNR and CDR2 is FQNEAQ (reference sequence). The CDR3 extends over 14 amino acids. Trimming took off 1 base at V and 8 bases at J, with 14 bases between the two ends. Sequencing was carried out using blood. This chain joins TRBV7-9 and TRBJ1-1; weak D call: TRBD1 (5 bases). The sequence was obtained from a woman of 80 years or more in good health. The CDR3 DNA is TGTGCCAGCAGCTTAGGGGCAGGCACAGGAGAAGCTTTCTTT. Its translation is CASSLGAGTGEAFF.